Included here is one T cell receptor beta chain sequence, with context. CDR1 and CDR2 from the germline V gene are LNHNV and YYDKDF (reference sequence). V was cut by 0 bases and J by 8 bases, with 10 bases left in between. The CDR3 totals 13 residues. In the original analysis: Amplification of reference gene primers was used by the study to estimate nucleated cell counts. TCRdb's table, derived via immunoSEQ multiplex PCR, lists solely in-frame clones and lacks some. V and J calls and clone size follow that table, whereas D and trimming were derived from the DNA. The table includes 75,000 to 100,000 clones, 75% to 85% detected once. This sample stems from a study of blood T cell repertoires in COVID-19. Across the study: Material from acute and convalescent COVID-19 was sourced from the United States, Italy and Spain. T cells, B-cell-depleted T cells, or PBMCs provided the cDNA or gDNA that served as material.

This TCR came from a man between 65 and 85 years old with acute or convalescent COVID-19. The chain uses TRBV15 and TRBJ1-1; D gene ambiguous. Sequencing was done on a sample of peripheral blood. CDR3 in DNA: TGTGCCACCAGCAGAGACGGGTATCGGGAAGCTTTCTTT. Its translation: CATSRDGYREAFF.